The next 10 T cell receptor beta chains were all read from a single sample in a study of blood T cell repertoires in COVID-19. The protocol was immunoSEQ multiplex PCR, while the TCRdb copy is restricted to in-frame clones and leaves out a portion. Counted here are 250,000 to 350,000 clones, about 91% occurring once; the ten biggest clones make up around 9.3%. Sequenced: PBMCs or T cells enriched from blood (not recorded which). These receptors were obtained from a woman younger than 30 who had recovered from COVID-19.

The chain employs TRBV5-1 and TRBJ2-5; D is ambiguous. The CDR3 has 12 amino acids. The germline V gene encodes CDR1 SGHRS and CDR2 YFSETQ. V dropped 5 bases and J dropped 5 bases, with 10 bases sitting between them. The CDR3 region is CASSFPPETQYF. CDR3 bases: TGCGCCAGCAGTTTCCCTCCGGAGACCCAGTACTTC.

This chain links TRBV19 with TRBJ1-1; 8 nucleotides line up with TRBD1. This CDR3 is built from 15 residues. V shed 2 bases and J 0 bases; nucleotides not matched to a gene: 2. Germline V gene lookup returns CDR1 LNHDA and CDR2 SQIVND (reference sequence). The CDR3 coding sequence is TGTGCCAGTAGTATATCAGGGGGCCTGAACACTGAAGCTTTCTTT. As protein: CASSISGGLNTEAFF.

CDR3 bases: TGTGCCAGCAGTTTCAACAGGGTCTACGAGCAGTACTTC. This encodes CASSFNRVYEQYF. V and J are TRBV27 and TRBJ2-7; D is possibly TRBD1 (6 bases). There are 13 residues in the CDR3. V dropped 3 bases and J dropped 3 bases, with 9 bases sitting between them. In germline, CDR1 is MNHEY, CDR2 SMNVEV (reference sequence).

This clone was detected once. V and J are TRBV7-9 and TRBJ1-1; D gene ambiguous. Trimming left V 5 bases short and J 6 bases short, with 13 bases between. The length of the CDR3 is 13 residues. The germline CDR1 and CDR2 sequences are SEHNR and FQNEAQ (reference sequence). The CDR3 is CASSPQADPEAFF. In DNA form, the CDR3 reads TGTGCCAGCAGCCCCCAGGCAGACCCTGAAGCTTTCTTT.

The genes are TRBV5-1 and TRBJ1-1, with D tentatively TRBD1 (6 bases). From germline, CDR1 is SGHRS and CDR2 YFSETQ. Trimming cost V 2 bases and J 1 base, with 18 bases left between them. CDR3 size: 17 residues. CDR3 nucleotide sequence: TGCGCCAGCAGCTTCAGGGACATGCGATTCGGGAACACTGAAGCTTTCTTT. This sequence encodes CASSFRDMRFGNTEAFF.

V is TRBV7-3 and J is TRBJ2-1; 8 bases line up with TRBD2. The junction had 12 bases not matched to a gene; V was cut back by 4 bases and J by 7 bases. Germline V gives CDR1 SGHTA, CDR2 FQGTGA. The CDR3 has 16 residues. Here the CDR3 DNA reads TGTGCCAGCAGCTCCGTATCTCGCCCGGGGGGGAATGAGCAGTTCTTC. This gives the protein CASSSVSRPGGNEQFF.

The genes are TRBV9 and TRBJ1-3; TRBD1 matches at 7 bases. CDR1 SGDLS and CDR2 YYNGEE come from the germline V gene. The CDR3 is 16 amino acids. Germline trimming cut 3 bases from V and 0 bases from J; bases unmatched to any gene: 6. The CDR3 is CASSETGRSSGNTIYF. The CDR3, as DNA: TGTGCCAGCAGCGAGACAGGGAGGTCCTCTGGAAACACCATATATTTT.

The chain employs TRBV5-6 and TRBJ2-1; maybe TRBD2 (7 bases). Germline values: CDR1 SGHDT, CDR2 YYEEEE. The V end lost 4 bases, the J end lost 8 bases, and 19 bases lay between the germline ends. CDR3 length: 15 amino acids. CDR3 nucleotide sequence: TGTGCCAGCAGCCCGGGGGGCCCAGACCGTTATGAGCAGTTCTTC. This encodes CASSPGGPDRYEQFF.

The CDR3 reads CASSPDREIYEQYF. CDR3 coding DNA: TGTGCCAGCAGCCCTGACAGGGAGATCTACGAGCAGTACTTC. The gene calls are TRBV4-2 and TRBJ2-7; 7 positions match TRBD1. CDR1 is LGHNA and CDR2 is YNFKEQ in the germline V gene. The CDR3 is 14 residues long. Germline trimming cut 4 bases from V and 3 bases from J; bases unmatched to any gene: 6.

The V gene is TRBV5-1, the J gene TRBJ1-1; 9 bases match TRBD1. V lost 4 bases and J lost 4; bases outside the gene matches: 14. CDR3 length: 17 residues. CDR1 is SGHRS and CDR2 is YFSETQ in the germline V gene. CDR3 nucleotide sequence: TGCGCCAGCAGCAACCGGGACAGGGTAAGAAGGGTCACTGAAGCTTTCTTT. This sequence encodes CASSNRDRVRRVTEAFF.